A selection of T cell receptor beta chains follows, all from one sample in a study of beta chain features in type 1 diabetes. Libraries were prepared by immunoSEQ multiplex PCR; TCRdb keeps only in-frame clonotypes and omits some of them. The data contain about 250,000 clones, 11% to 15% of them singletons. The sequenced material came from naive CD4+ T cells from blood. The source of these receptors is a woman aged 40 to 50 in good health. Both conserved end residues are part of each CDR3. Fields, in order: CDR3 DNA, CDR3 protein, V gene, J gene, clone size, D gene. D genes are given only for firm matches. Clone size is shown for a subset of rows, as once, few, many or a class of expanded clone.

CDR3nt: TGCAGCGCCCCGGACAGGCGACTCGGTTGGTACACCTTC
CDR3aa: CSAPDRRLGWYTF
v_gene: TRBV29-1
j_gene: TRBJ1-2
abundance: -
d_gene: TRBD1

CDR3nt: TGTGCCAGCAGCACGTCAGGGGGATTCTATGGCTACACCTTC
CDR3aa: CASSTSGGFYGYTF
v_gene: TRBV7-2
j_gene: TRBJ1-2
abundance: few
d_gene: TRBD1

CDR3nt: TGTGCCAGCTCGTCCGGGACAGGGAACAATCAGCCCCAGCATTTT
CDR3aa: CASSSGTGNNQPQHF
v_gene: TRBV18
j_gene: TRBJ1-5
abundance: -
d_gene: TRBD1

CDR3nt: TGCAGCGCCGAAAACGCGGAGCAGTTCTTC
CDR3aa: CSAENAEQFF
v_gene: TRBV29-1
j_gene: TRBJ2-1
abundance: many
d_gene: -

CDR3nt: TGTGCCAGCAGCGTAGTAGAGGGAGGCTATGGCTACACCTTC
CDR3aa: CASSVVEGGYGYTF
v_gene: TRBV9
j_gene: TRBJ1-2
abundance: -
d_gene: -

CDR3nt: TGTGCCAGCAGCGTCTGGAGAACAGATACGCAGTATTTT
CDR3aa: CASSVWRTDTQYF
v_gene: TRBV7-2
j_gene: TRBJ2-3
abundance: -
d_gene: -

CDR3nt: TGCGCCAGCAGCGGGGACAGGGGGGAAAAACTGTTTTTT
CDR3aa: CASSGDRGEKLFF
v_gene: TRBV5-1
j_gene: TRBJ1-4
abundance: few
d_gene: TRBD1

CDR3nt: TGTGCCAGCAGCCTCACTAGGGGACAGGTGAGAGTCGATCAGCCCCAGCATTTT
CDR3aa: CASSLTRGQVRVDQPQHF
v_gene: TRBV5-8
j_gene: TRBJ1-5
abundance: -
d_gene: TRBD1

CDR3nt: TGTGCCATCTGTCCTGACGGAGAAGAGACCCAGTACTTC
CDR3aa: CAICPDGEETQYF
v_gene: TRBV10-3
j_gene: TRBJ2-5
abundance: many
d_gene: -

CDR3nt: TGTGCCAGCAGTTCCAGTGCGGCAGGCCAGGAGGACGAGCAGTACTTC
CDR3aa: CASSSSAAGQEDEQYF
v_gene: TRBV28
j_gene: TRBJ2-7
abundance: few
d_gene: -

CDR3nt: TGTGCCAGCAGCCAAGGGGCAGCTCCCGAGCAGTACTTC
CDR3aa: CASSQGAAPEQYF
v_gene: TRBV14
j_gene: TRBJ2-7
abundance: few
d_gene: -

CDR3nt: TGCGCCAGCAGCCCCGGACAGAACTATGGCTACACCTTC
CDR3aa: CASSPGQNYGYTF
v_gene: TRBV5-1
j_gene: TRBJ1-2
abundance: -
d_gene: -

CDR3nt: TGCGCCAGCAGCTTGGAGCGGGGGGGCCAGGAGACCCAGTACTTC
CDR3aa: CASSLERGGQETQYF
v_gene: TRBV5-1
j_gene: TRBJ2-5
abundance: -
d_gene: TRBD2

CDR3nt: TGCGCCAGCAGCTCCGGACAAAACCTTTACGAGCAGTACTTC
CDR3aa: CASSSGQNLYEQYF
v_gene: TRBV5-1
j_gene: TRBJ2-7
abundance: few
d_gene: -

CDR3nt: TGTGCCAGCAGCGGGACTAGCGGGGGCCAAGAGACCCAGTACTTC
CDR3aa: CASSGTSGGQETQYF
v_gene: TRBV7-2
j_gene: TRBJ2-5
abundance: few
d_gene: TRBD2

CDR3nt: TGTGCCAGCACCACCAATATAGCCCAGTACTTC
CDR3aa: CASTTNIAQYF
v_gene: TRBV11-2
j_gene: TRBJ2-5
abundance: few
d_gene: -

CDR3nt: TGTGCCAGCAGCTTTAGTGCGGGGAGCTACAATGAGCAGTTCTTC
CDR3aa: CASSFSAGSYNEQFF
v_gene: TRBV7-2
j_gene: TRBJ2-1
abundance: few
d_gene: -

CDR3nt: TGTGCCAGCAGCGTCCGGCGGGGGGTTGAGGGGGATACGCAGTATTTT
CDR3aa: CASSVRRGVEGDTQYF
v_gene: TRBV9
j_gene: TRBJ2-3
abundance: few
d_gene: TRBD2

CDR3nt: TGCGCCAGCAGCTTGGAACAGTCCTACGAGCAGTACTTC
CDR3aa: CASSLEQSYEQYF
v_gene: TRBV5-1
j_gene: TRBJ2-7
abundance: few
d_gene: -

CDR3nt: TGTGCCAGCAGCTTAGAGATGACAGGGGGTTCGAACTATGGCTACACCTTC
CDR3aa: CASSLEMTGGSNYGYTF
v_gene: TRBV7-6
j_gene: TRBJ1-2
abundance: -
d_gene: TRBD1

CDR3nt: TGTGCCAGCAGAGACGGGACAGTCAATTCACCCCTCCACTTT
CDR3aa: CASRDGTVNSPLHF
v_gene: TRBV6-6
j_gene: TRBJ1-6
abundance: -
d_gene: TRBD1

CDR3nt: TGCAGCGTTGTGAGGGGGCTACAGGGGACTGAAGCTTTCTTT
CDR3aa: CSVVRGLQGTEAFF
v_gene: TRBV29-1
j_gene: TRBJ1-1
abundance: few
d_gene: TRBD1

CDR3nt: TGCGCCAGCAGCGTGACAGAACGAGGGGAGCTGTTTTTT
CDR3aa: CASSVTERGELFF
v_gene: TRBV5-1
j_gene: TRBJ2-2
abundance: -
d_gene: -

CDR3nt: TGTGCCAGCAGCTTGGGGGGGACAAGCCAAGAGACCCAGTACTTC
CDR3aa: CASSLGGTSQETQYF
v_gene: TRBV5-8
j_gene: TRBJ2-5
abundance: -
d_gene: -

CDR3nt: TGTGCCAGCAGCTCAGTAAATTCACCCCTCCACTTT
CDR3aa: CASSSVNSPLHF
v_gene: TRBV2
j_gene: TRBJ1-6
abundance: once
d_gene: -

CDR3nt: TGTGCCAGCTCGGGCCTCGGCCCCCCCACAGATACGCAGTATTTT
CDR3aa: CASSGLGPPTDTQYF
v_gene: TRBV18
j_gene: TRBJ2-3
abundance: few
d_gene: -

CDR3nt: TGTGCCAGCAGTAAGGGGTCCGTCACTGAAGCTTTCTTT
CDR3aa: CASSKGSVTEAFF
v_gene: TRBV5-4
j_gene: TRBJ1-1
abundance: -
d_gene: -

CDR3nt: TGTGCCAGCAGCCCTCCTAGCGGGACCCACTACGAGCAGTACTTC
CDR3aa: CASSPPSGTHYEQYF
v_gene: TRBV5-6
j_gene: TRBJ2-7
abundance: -
d_gene: TRBD2

CDR3nt: TGCGCCAGCAGCTTGAGCCCCTACAGGGAAAAGGCAGATACGCAGTATTTT
CDR3aa: CASSLSPYREKADTQYF
v_gene: TRBV5-1
j_gene: TRBJ2-3
abundance: -
d_gene: -

CDR3nt: TGTGCCAGCAGCTTAGCGGGCAACACCATATATTTT
CDR3aa: CASSLAGNTIYF
v_gene: TRBV7-6
j_gene: TRBJ1-3
abundance: -
d_gene: -

CDR3nt: TGTGCCAGCAGCGTTTCGGTGACAGGATCCTACGAGCAGTACTTC
CDR3aa: CASSVSVTGSYEQYF
v_gene: TRBV9
j_gene: TRBJ2-7
abundance: -
d_gene: -

CDR3nt: TGCGCCAGCAGCTCCCGAGCTAGCGGGGGGGCCGCAGATACGCAGTATTTT
CDR3aa: CASSSRASGGAADTQYF
v_gene: TRBV5-1
j_gene: TRBJ2-3
abundance: -
d_gene: TRBD2

CDR3nt: TGCGCCAGCAGCCAGCTTGGACTAGCTTCGGAGACCCAGTACTTC
CDR3aa: CASSQLGLASETQYF
v_gene: TRBV4-1
j_gene: TRBJ2-5
abundance: -
d_gene: TRBD2

CDR3nt: TGTGCCAGCAGTTTATCACCGGGACAGCTTTCACCCCTCCACTTT
CDR3aa: CASSLSPGQLSPLHF
v_gene: TRBV27
j_gene: TRBJ1-6
abundance: few
d_gene: TRBD1

CDR3nt: TGTGCCAGCAGCTTGCCGACAGAGAGCAATCAGCCCCAGCATTTT
CDR3aa: CASSLPTESNQPQHF
v_gene: TRBV5-8
j_gene: TRBJ1-5
abundance: -
d_gene: -

CDR3nt: TGCAGCGTGCCGATTCGAGGGACAGGGCGAGGCTACACCTTC
CDR3aa: CSVPIRGTGRGYTF
v_gene: TRBV29-1
j_gene: TRBJ1-2
abundance: -
d_gene: TRBD1

CDR3nt: TGTGCCAGCAGCTTGGGTTGGATGGGGGCTAGCACAGATACGCAGTATTTT
CDR3aa: CASSLGWMGASTDTQYF
v_gene: TRBV5-4
j_gene: TRBJ2-3
abundance: -
d_gene: -

CDR3nt: TGTGCCAGCAGTGAAGCGCTTCAAACGGGGGGGTACGAGCAGTACTTC
CDR3aa: CASSEALQTGGYEQYF
v_gene: TRBV2
j_gene: TRBJ2-7
abundance: -
d_gene: TRBD2

CDR3nt: TGCGCCAGCACCCCCTTGATGAAAAGCGGGGGGTCGCAAGAGACCCAGTACTTC
CDR3aa: CASTPLMKSGGSQETQYF
v_gene: TRBV10-2
j_gene: TRBJ2-5
abundance: -
d_gene: TRBD2

CDR3nt: TGTGCCGGACAGGGGGGAGAGGGCTATGGCTACACCTTC
CDR3aa: CAGQGGEGYGYTF
v_gene: TRBV2
j_gene: TRBJ1-2
abundance: few
d_gene: TRBD1

CDR3nt: TGTGCCAGCCCCCCCTCTCCCCTCCACTTT
CDR3aa: CASPPSPLHF
v_gene: TRBV6-1
j_gene: TRBJ1-6
abundance: -
d_gene: -

CDR3nt: TGTGCCAGCAGTACTGGACAGGGGTGGCAGCCCCAGCATTTT
CDR3aa: CASSTGQGWQPQHF
v_gene: TRBV27
j_gene: TRBJ1-5
abundance: -
d_gene: TRBD1

CDR3nt: TGCAGCGTTGCTGTTGCTAACTATGGCTACACCTTC
CDR3aa: CSVAVANYGYTF
v_gene: TRBV29-1
j_gene: TRBJ1-2
abundance: -
d_gene: -

CDR3nt: TGTGCCAGCAGTTTGTCTCAGGGGGGCTCCTACGAGCAGTACTTC
CDR3aa: CASSLSQGGSYEQYF
v_gene: TRBV27
j_gene: TRBJ2-7
abundance: few
d_gene: -

CDR3nt: TGTGCCAGCAGTCCGACAGGGGGCTGGATCGGGGAGCTGTTTTTT
CDR3aa: CASSPTGGWIGELFF
v_gene: TRBV28
j_gene: TRBJ2-2
abundance: -
d_gene: TRBD1

CDR3nt: TGCAGCGTTCGCGGACTATTCACAGATACGCAGTATTTT
CDR3aa: CSVRGLFTDTQYF
v_gene: TRBV29-1
j_gene: TRBJ2-3
abundance: -
d_gene: -

CDR3nt: TGTGCCAGCACCCCGAGAGGGGGGGGAGGATACGAGCAGTACTTC
CDR3aa: CASTPRGGGGYEQYF
v_gene: TRBV6-1
j_gene: TRBJ2-7
abundance: -
d_gene: -

CDR3nt: TGTGCCAGCAGCCCCGGGACTAGCGGGGGGGCGGGAGAGACCCAGTACTTC
CDR3aa: CASSPGTSGGAGETQYF
v_gene: TRBV5-8
j_gene: TRBJ2-5
abundance: -
d_gene: TRBD2

CDR3nt: TGTGCCAGCAGCGCCTCCCGACGGGGAACTAGCACAGATACGCAGTATTTT
CDR3aa: CASSASRRGTSTDTQYF
v_gene: TRBV2
j_gene: TRBJ2-3
abundance: few
d_gene: -

CDR3nt: TGTGCGGGGGCACGAAACTCAAATTCACCCCTCCACTTT
CDR3aa: CAGARNSNSPLHF
v_gene: TRBV9
j_gene: TRBJ1-6
abundance: many
d_gene: -

CDR3nt: TGTGCCAGCAGCGTAGAACTAGCGGGGGGTGGCCGCAACAATGAGCAGTTCTTC
CDR3aa: CASSVELAGGGRNNEQFF
v_gene: TRBV9
j_gene: TRBJ2-1
abundance: -
d_gene: TRBD2

CDR3nt: TGTGCCAGCAGTGAAGTAGGACACCCGCGGCGAAGCTATGGCTACACCTTC
CDR3aa: CASSEVGHPRRSYGYTF
v_gene: TRBV6-1
j_gene: TRBJ1-2
abundance: few
d_gene: -

CDR3nt: TGTGCCAGCTCACCGCCAGCAGGACTAGCGGGGGGCTACGAGCAGTACTTC
CDR3aa: CASSPPAGLAGGYEQYF
v_gene: TRBV18
j_gene: TRBJ2-7
abundance: -
d_gene: TRBD2

CDR3nt: TGTGCCAGCAGCTTGGGGACAGGGATGAGGGGGGATTCACCCCTCCACTTT
CDR3aa: CASSLGTGMRGDSPLHF
v_gene: TRBV5-4
j_gene: TRBJ1-6
abundance: few
d_gene: TRBD1

CDR3nt: TGTGCCAGCAGCCCTGGGACTTCCTGGGAGCCCCAGCATTTT
CDR3aa: CASSPGTSWEPQHF
v_gene: TRBV7-9
j_gene: TRBJ1-5
abundance: -
d_gene: -

CDR3nt: TGTGCCGCAAGAGGGTCCACTGAAGCTTTCTTT
CDR3aa: CAARGSTEAFF
v_gene: TRBV6-5
j_gene: TRBJ1-1
abundance: few
d_gene: -

CDR3nt: TGCAGCGTTGAGTTATTGGGCAGGTTCTCCTACGAGCAGTACTTC
CDR3aa: CSVELLGRFSYEQYF
v_gene: TRBV29-1
j_gene: TRBJ2-7
abundance: -
d_gene: -

CDR3nt: TGTGCCAGCAGCTTAGACCAGGCCGCCAAAAACATTCAGTACTTC
CDR3aa: CASSLDQAAKNIQYF
v_gene: TRBV7-2
j_gene: TRBJ2-4
abundance: -
d_gene: -

CDR3nt: TGTGCCAGCATGGCTGGAGGTGGTGAGCAGTTCTTC
CDR3aa: CASMAGGGEQFF
v_gene: TRBV25-1
j_gene: TRBJ2-1
abundance: many
d_gene: -